This T cell receptor (beta chain) comes out of a study of naive and memory T cell subsets. Comment on this clonotype: What it recognizes is unknown.

The beta constant-region primer was an equimolar mix of two oligonucleotides covering TRBC1 and TRBC2. Four rounds of PCR amplified the ligated cDNA using nested alpha and beta constant-region primers plus SP2. MiXCR, run by TCRdb on the UMI-ligation and nested PCR reads, gives a single entry per CDR3 protein. The data show about 85,000 distinct CDR3 sequences, with around 13% seen just once and about 0.9% held by the top ten. Broader study findings: TCR counts from RNA may reflect activation-linked expression changes.

CD4+ T cell IFNgamma after overnight CMV lysate exposure gave donor CMV status. This TCR was recovered from a human donor in good health. The sequencing sample was made of central memory CD4+ T cells from blood.

The CDR3 coding sequence is TGCAGCGTTGAAGATCGGACTAGCGGGAACACCGGGGAGCTGTTTTTT. Protein product: CSVEDRTSGNTGELFF. The chain recombines TRBV29-1 with TRBJ2-2; the match to TRBD2 covers 10 bases. Unmatched junction bases numbered 2, after V lost 0 bases and J lost 1 base. Germline-derived CDR1 and CDR2 are SQVTM and ANQGSEA. The CDR3 totals 16 residues.